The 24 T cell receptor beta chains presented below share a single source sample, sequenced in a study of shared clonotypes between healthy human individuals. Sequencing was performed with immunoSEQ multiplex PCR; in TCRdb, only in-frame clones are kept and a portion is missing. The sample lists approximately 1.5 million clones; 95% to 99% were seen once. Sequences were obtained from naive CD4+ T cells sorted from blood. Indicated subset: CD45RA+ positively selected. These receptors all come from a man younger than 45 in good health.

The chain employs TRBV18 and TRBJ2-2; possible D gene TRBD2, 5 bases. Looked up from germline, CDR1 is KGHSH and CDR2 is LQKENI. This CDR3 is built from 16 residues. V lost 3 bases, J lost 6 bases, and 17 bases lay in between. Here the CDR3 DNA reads TGTGCCAGCTCACCCCGTCCTAGAACTAGGTCCGGGGAGCTGTTTTTT. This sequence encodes CASSPRPRTRSGELFF.

The CDR3 bases are TGTGCCAGCAGCTTAGGGATCAGGGGGGCCACCGAGCAGTACTTC. Protein sequence: CASSLGIRGATEQYF. V is TRBV11-2 and J is TRBJ2-7, with a weak D call TRBD1 (7 bases). The germline gives CDR1 SGHAT, CDR2 FQNNGV. The CDR3 extends over 15 amino acids. Trimming cost V 1 base and J 6 bases, with 16 bases left between them.

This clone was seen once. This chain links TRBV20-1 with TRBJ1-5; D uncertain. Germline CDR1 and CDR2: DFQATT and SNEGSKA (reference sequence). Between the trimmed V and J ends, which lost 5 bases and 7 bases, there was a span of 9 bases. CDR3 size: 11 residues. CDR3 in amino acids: CSAGEQQPQHF. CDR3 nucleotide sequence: TGCAGTGCTGGGGAGCAGCAGCCCCAGCATTTT.

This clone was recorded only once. The CDR3: CAISGGTSNQPQHF. The CDR3 DNA reads TGTGCCATCAGTGGAGGGACCAGCAATCAGCCCCAGCATTTT. The genes are TRBV10-3 and TRBJ1-5, with a weak D call TRBD1 (5 bases). Germline CDR1 reads ENHRY; CDR2 reads SYGVKD. The V gene lost 4 bases and the J gene lost 1 base, with 8 bases spanning the gap. The CDR3 runs 14 residues.

DNA of the CDR3: TGTGCCAGCAGCCTTGCGGGCAGGGAGAACTATGGCTACACCTTC. It translates to CASSLAGRENYGYTF. The chain joins TRBV5-4 to TRBJ1-2, with D tentatively TRBD1 (5 bases). CDR1 and CDR2 (germline): SGHNT, YYREEE (reference sequence). The CDR3 consists of 15 residues. The V gene lost 4 bases and the J gene lost 2 bases, with 15 bases spanning the gap.

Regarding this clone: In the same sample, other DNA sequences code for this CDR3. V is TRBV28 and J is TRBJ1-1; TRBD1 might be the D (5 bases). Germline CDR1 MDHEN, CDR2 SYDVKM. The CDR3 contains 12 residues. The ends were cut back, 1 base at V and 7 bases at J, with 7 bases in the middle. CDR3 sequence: CASSLSRGEAFF. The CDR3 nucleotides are TGTGCCAGCAGTTTATCGAGGGGTGAAGCTTTCTTT.

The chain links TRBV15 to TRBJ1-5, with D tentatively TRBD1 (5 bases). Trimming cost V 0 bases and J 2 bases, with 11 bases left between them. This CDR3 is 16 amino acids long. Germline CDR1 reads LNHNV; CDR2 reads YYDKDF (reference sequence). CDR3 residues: CATSRDQRGGNQPQHF. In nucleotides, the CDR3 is TGTGCCACCAGCAGAGATCAAAGGGGAGGCAATCAGCCCCAGCATTTT.

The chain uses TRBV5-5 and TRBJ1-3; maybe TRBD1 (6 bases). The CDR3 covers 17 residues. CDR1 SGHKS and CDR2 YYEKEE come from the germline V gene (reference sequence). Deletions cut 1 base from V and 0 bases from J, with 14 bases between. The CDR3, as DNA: TGTGCCAGCAGCTTGTGGACAGCTTCCTCCTCTGGAAACACCATATATTTT. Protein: CASSLWTASSSGNTIYF. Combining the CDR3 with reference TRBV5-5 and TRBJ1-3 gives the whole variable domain DAGVTQSPTHLIKTRGQQVTLRCSPISGHKSVSWYQQVLGQGPQFIFQYYEKEERGRGNFPDRFSARQFPNYSSELNVNALLLGDSALYLCASSLWTASSSGNTIYFGEGSWLTVV.

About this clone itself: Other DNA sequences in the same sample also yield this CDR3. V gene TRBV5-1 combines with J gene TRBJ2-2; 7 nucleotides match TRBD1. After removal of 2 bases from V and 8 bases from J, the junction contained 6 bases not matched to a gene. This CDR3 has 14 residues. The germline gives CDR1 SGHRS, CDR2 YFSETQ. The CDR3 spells CASSLTGVTGELFF. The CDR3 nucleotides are TGCGCCAGCAGCTTAACAGGGGTTACTGGGGAGCTGTTTTTT.

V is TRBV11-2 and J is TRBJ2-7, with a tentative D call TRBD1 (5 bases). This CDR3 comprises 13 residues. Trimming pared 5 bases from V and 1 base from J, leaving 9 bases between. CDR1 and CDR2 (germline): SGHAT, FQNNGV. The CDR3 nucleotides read TGTGCCAGCAGCGATCCAGGGTCCTACGAGCAGTACTTC. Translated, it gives CASSDPGSYEQYF.

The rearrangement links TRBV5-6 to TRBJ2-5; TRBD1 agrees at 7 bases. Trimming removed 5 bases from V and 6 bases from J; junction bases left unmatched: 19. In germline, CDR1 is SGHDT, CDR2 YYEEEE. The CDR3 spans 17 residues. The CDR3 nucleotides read TGTGCCAGCAGTTCCACCGAACAGGGGAAAGAGATAAAGACCCAGTACTTC. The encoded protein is CASSSTEQGKEIKTQYF.

The CDR3 DNA reads as TGTGCCAGCAGTGAAGGGAAGGCCGGCGAGCAGTACTTC. Protein sequence: CASSEGKAGEQYF. The rearrangement links TRBV2 to TRBJ2-7; D remains ambiguous. This CDR3 comprises 13 residues. V dropped 1 base and J dropped 6 bases, with 10 bases sitting between them. The germline gives CDR1 SNHLY, CDR2 FYNNEI.

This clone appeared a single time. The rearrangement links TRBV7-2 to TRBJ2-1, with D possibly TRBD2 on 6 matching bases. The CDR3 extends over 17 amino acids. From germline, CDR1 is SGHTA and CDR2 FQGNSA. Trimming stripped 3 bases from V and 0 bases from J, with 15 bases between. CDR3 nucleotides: TGTGCCAGCAGCTTTAGGTGGGCGGGAAGCTCCTACAATGAGCAGTTCTTC. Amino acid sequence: CASSFRWAGSSYNEQFF.

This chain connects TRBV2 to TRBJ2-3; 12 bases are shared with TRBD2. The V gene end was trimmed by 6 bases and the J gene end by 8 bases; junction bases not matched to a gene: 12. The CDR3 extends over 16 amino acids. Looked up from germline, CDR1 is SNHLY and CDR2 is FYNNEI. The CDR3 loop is CASRATTSGRSGTQYF. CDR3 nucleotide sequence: TGTGCCAGCAGGGCAACGACTAGCGGGAGATCCGGTACGCAGTATTTT.

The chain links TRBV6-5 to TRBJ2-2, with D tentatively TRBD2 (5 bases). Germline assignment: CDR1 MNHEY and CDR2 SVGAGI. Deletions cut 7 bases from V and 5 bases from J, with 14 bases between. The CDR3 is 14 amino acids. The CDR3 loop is CASTRTGLTGELFF. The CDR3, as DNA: TGTGCCAGCACCCGGACTGGCCTTACCGGGGAGCTGTTTTTT.

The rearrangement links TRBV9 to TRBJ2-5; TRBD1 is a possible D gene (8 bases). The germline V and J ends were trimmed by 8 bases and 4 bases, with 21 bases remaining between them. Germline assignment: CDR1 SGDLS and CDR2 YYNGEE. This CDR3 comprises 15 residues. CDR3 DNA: TGTGCCAGTAGTACTTACAGGGGGGGTCCAGAGACCCAGTACTTC. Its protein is CASSTYRGGPETQYF.

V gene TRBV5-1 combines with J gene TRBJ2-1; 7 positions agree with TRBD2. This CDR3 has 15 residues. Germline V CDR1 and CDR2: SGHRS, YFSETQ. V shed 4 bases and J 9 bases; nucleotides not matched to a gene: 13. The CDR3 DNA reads TGCGCCAGCAGCCCGACGGGGGGAGGGCCCAGTGAGCAGTTCTTC. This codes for CASSPTGGGPSEQFF.

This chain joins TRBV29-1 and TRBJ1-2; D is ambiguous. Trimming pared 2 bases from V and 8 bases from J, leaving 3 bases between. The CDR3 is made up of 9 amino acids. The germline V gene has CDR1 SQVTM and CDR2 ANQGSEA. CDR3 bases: TGCAGCGTTGAAATAGGCTACACCTTC. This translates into CSVEIGYTF.

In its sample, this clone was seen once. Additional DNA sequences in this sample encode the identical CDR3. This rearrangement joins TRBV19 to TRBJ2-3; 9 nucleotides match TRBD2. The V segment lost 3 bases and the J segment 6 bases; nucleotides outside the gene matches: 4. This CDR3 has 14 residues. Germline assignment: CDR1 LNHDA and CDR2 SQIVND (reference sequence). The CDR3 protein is CASSIGLATDTQYF. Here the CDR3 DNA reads TGTGCCAGTAGTATCGGACTAGCGACCGATACGCAGTATTTT.

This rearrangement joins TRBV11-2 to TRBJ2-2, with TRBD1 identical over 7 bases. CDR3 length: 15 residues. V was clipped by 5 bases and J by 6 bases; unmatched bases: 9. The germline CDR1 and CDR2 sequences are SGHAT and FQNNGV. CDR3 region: CASSRRQGAPGELFF. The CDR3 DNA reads TGTGCCAGCAGCCGCCGACAGGGCGCCCCCGGGGAGCTGTTTTTT.

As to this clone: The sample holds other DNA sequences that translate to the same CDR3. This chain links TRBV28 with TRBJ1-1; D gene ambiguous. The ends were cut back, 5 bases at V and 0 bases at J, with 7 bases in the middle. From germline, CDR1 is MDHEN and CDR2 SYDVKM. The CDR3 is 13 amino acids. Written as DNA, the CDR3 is TGTGCCAGCAGTAAATCGTTGAACACTGAAGCTTTCTTT. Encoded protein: CASSKSLNTEAFF. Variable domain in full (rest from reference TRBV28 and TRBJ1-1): DVKVTQSSRYLVKRTGEKVFLECVQDMDHENMFWYRQDPGLGLRLIYFSYDVKMKEKGDIPEGYSVSREKKERFSLILESASTNQTSMYLCASSKSLNTEAFFGQGTRLTVV.

For the CDR3, the DNA is TGTGCCAGCAGTACCGGGAAGTTTAGCACAGATACGCAGTATTTT. It specifies CASSTGKFSTDTQYF. V usage is TRBV25-1 and J usage is TRBJ2-3, with a weak D call TRBD2 (5 bases). V lost 5 bases and J 0 bases, leaving 12 bases between the germline ends. Per the germline V gene, CDR1 is MGHDK and CDR2 is SYGVNS. This CDR3 has 15 residues.

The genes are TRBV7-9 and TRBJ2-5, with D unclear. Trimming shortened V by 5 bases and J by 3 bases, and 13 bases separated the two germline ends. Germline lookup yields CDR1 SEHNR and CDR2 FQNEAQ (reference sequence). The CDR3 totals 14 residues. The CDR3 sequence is CASSPFTRKETQYF. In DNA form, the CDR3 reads TGTGCCAGCAGCCCCTTTACGAGGAAAGAGACCCAGTACTTC.

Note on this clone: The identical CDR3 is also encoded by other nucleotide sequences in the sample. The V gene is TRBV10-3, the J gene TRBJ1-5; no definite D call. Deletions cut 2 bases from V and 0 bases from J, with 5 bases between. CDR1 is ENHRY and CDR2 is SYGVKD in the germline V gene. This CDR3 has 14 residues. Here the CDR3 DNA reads TGTGCCATCAGTGAGGGTGATAGCAATCAGCCCCAGCATTTT. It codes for CAISEGDSNQPQHF.